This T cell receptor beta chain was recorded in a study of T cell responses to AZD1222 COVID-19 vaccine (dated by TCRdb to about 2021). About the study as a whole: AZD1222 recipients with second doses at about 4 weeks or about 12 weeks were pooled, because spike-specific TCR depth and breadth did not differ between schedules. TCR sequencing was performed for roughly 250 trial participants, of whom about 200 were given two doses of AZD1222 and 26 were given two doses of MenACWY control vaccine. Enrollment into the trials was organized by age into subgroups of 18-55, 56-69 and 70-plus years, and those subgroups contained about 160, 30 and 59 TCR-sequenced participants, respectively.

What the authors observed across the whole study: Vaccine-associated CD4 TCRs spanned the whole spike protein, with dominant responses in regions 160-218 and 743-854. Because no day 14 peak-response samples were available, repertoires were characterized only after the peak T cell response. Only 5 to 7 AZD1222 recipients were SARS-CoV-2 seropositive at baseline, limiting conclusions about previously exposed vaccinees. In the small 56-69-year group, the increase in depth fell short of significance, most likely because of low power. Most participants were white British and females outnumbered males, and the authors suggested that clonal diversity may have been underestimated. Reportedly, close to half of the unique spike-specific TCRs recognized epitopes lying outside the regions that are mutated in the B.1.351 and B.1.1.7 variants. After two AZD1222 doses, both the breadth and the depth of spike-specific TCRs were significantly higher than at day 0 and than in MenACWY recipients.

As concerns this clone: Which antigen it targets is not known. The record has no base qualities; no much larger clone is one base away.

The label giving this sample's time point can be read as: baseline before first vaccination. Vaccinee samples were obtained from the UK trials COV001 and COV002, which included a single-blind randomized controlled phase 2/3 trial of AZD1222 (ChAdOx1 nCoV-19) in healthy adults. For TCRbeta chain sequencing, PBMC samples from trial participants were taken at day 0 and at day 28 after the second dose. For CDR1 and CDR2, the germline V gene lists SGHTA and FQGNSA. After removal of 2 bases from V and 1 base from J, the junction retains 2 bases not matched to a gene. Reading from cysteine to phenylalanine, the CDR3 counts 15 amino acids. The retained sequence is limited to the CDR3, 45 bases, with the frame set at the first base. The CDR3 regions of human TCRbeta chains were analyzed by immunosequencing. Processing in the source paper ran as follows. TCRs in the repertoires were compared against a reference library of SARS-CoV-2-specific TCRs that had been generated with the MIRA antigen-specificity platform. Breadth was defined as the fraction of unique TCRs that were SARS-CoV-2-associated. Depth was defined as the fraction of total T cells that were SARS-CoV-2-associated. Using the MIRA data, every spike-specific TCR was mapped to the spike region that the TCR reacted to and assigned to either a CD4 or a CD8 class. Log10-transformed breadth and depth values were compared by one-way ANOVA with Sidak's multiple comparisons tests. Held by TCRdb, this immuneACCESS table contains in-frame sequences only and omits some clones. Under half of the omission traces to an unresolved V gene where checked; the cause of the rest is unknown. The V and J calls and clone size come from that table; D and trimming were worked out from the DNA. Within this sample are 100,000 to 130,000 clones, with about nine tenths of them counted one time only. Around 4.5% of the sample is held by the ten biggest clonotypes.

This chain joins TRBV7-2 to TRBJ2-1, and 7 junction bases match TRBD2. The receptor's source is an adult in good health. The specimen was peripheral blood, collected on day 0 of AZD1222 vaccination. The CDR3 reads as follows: CASSLSGESYNEQFF. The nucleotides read TGTGCCAGCAGCTTAAGCGGGGAATCCTACAATGAGCAGTTCTTC.